This T cell receptor beta chain comes out of a study of CD8 T cells in Susac syndrome. From germline, CDR1 is SGDLS and CDR2 YYNGEE. The CDR3 sequence is 14 residues long. Trimming left V 0 bases short and J 0 bases short, with 6 bases between. The RNA, roughly 0.5 to 1 ug, was put through reverse transcription using random hexamers. TCRdb fed the immunoSEQ multiplex PCR reads into MiXCR, producing one record per CDR3 protein. The table includes about 210,000 distinct CDR3 sequences, about 95% detected once. V gene TRBV9 combines with J gene TRBJ1-1; D not certain. The sequenced material came from CD4+ T cells from PBMCs. The receptor comes from a human donor with multiple sclerosis. Here the CDR3 reads CASSVVAVNTEAFF. The CDR3 DNA sequence: TGTGCCAGCAGCGTAGTGGCCGTGAACACTGAAGCTTTCTTT.